This entry concerns a single T cell receptor beta chain. Its antigen is undetermined. Germline-derived CDR1 and CDR2 are MNHEY and SVGAGI. The V and J ends lost 8 bases and 3 bases respectively, with 7 bases between them. The CDR3 loop spans 12 amino acids. Only in-frame clones appear in the TCRdb table, and some are missing; sequencing was by immunoSEQ multiplex PCR. The sample includes some 64,000 clones, more than 85% of them seen just once. The sample originates from a study of OX40 agonist ivuxolimab in advanced cancers. About the study: With ivuxolimab, an agonistic anti-OX40 (CD134) antibody, patients were treated.

Blood was sampled at baseline, cycle 4 day 1, and cycle 7 day 1. Study findings and constraints: The CD4+ and CD8+ T cells in the blood had expanded clonally by week 6 at 0.1 to 3.0 mg/kg.

The receptor was derived from an adult with an advanced solid tumor such as melanoma, head and neck, liver or kidney cancer. The sample here was CD4+ or CD8+ T cells sorted from blood, taken in a trial of the OX40 agonist ivuxolimab. The V call is TRBV6-5, the J call TRBJ2-2, with D unresolved. The CDR3 loop is CASRRDTGELFF. DNA of the CDR3: TGTGCCAGCCGACGGGACACCGGGGAGCTGTTTTTT.